One sample yielded the 32 T cell receptor beta chains listed below, sequenced in a study of T cell repertoires in cytomegalovirus infection. TCRdb reprocessed the reads with MiXCR, giving one entry per CDR3 protein. Among about half a million distinct CDR3 sequences listed, around a third were seen once. The antigens of these receptors remain unknown. The source was cultured PBMCs, collected from culture after CMV antigen stimulation. These receptors originate from a human donor in good health (CMV status not recorded). Some clones in this sample may be carry-over from other donors' samples.

In this sample, this clonotype turned up a few times. The chain has TRBV4-1 and TRBJ1-4, with TRBD1 as a possible D gene (5 bases). The germline gives CDR1 MGHRA, CDR2 YSYEKL. This CDR3 spans 15 amino acids. The V and J ends lost 4 bases and 8 bases respectively, with 17 bases between them. CDR3 sequence: CASSLRSRGGEKLFF. CDR3 DNA sequence: TGCGCCAGCAGCCTTCGATCGCGCGGGGGGGAAAAACTGTTTTTT.

The chain combines TRBV29-1 with TRBJ2-7; either TRBD1 or TRBD2 may fit D (5 bases each). The germline V gene has CDR1 SQVTM and CDR2 ANQGSEA. CDR3 length: 12 amino acids. V lost 3 bases and J lost 5, with 11 bases in between. The CDR3 spells CSVEGEIHEQYF. DNA of the CDR3: TGCAGCGTTGAGGGGGAGATACACGAGCAGTACTTC.

The genes are TRBV7-9 and TRBJ2-1, with D perhaps TRBD2 (6 bases). V was cut by 8 bases and J by 10 bases, with 27 bases left in between. This CDR3 has 16 residues. From germline, CDR1 is SEHNR and CDR2 FQNEAQ (reference sequence). The CDR3 DNA reads as TGTGCCAGCTCAAGCCACCGGGAGCTCGGAGGGGTGGAGCAGTTCTTC. This gives the protein CASSSHRELGGVEQFF. Drawing the rest from reference TRBV7-9 and TRBJ2-1, the complete variable domain is DTGVSQNPRHKITKRGQNVTFRCDPISEHNRLYWYRQTLGQGPEFLTYFQNEAQLEKSRLLSDRFSAERPKGSFSTLEIQRTEQGDSAMYLCASSSHRELGGVEQFFGPGTRLTVL.

Many counts were recorded for this clonotype. The CDR3 DNA is TGTGCCAGCAGTTCGCCGGGACAGGGGGCCTACGAGCAGTACTTC. Its protein product is CASSSPGQGAYEQYF. V usage is TRBV6-5 and J usage is TRBJ2-7, with 11 bases fitting TRBD1. The J segment lost 2 bases and the V segment lost 4 bases, leaving 4 bases of the junction unmatched. The CDR3 sequence is 15 residues long. Germline V gene data show CDR1 as MNHEY and CDR2 as SVGAGI.

The gene calls are TRBV20-1 and TRBJ2-5, with D hard to call. V lost 2 bases and J lost 1, with 5 bases in between. Per germline, CDR1 DFQATT and CDR2 SNEGSKA (reference sequence). CDR3 length equals 12 residues. CDR3 DNA sequence: TGCAGTGCTAGATCTGTCCAAGAGACCCAGTACTTC. Encoded protein: CSARSVQETQYF.

The chain is built from TRBV7-2 and TRBJ2-7; D is perhaps TRBD1 (6 bases). The CDR3 runs 14 residues. Per germline, CDR1 SGHTA and CDR2 FQGNSA. Deletions cut 2 bases from V and 6 bases from J, with 14 bases between. The CDR3 loop reads CASSLMGHPSEQYF. CDR3 in DNA: TGTGCCAGCAGCTTAATGGGACACCCTTCCGAGCAGTACTTC.

This clonotype came up a few times. V is TRBV12-3 or TRBV12-4 and J is TRBJ1-2; 9 bases agree with TRBD1. There are 17 residues in the CDR3. The ends lost 6 bases at V and 8 bases at J; junction bases unmatched: 19. DNA of the CDR3: TGTGCCAGCAGGTGTGGGGACAGGGCCTTCGGGCAGTCGGGCTACACCTTC. As protein: CASRCGDRAFGQSGYTF.

J is TRBJ2-1 and V is TRBV20-1; TRBD2 agrees at 8 bases. The V segment lost 6 bases and the J segment 8 bases; nucleotides outside the gene matches: 12. CDR3 length: 14 amino acids. Germline-derived CDR1 and CDR2 are DFQATT and SNEGSKA (reference sequence). The CDR3 DNA sequence: TGCAGTGCCAAACTCCGGGGGGGTATAGATGAGCAGTTCTTC. This sequence encodes CSAKLRGGIDEQFF.

This clonotype was recorded a few times. V and J are TRBV12-5 and TRBJ2-2; 8 bases align to TRBD1. CDR1 and CDR2 from the germline V gene are LGHNT and FRNRAP. The CDR3 has 15 residues. Losses at the gene ends were 6 bases for V and 3 bases for J; bases not matched to a gene: 6. CDR3 in DNA: TGTGCTAGTGGGACAGGGGCATCGGACACCGGGGAGCTGTTTTTT. This translates into CASGTGASDTGELFF.

The V and J genes are TRBV7-9 and TRBJ1-3; 7 bases line up with TRBD1. Germline V CDR1 and CDR2: SEHNR, FQNEAQ (reference sequence). Trimming removed 4 bases from V and 0 bases from J; junction bases left unmatched: 3. The CDR3 is 15 amino acids. CDR3 nucleotides: TGTGCCAGCAGCTCGGGACAGAGCTCTGGAAACACCATATATTTT. It encodes CASSSGQSSGNTIYF.

This clonotype was counted only a few times. The genes are TRBV4-3 and TRBJ2-5; TRBD1 matches 10 bases. V trimming: 4 bases; J trimming: 2 bases; junction bases outside the gene matches: 16. Per germline, CDR1 LGHNA and CDR2 YSLEER. This CDR3 comprises 19 residues. The CDR3 bases are TGCGCCAGCAGCCGGGACAGGGGTACGGGGGAATTTAGGCAAGAGACCCAGTACTTC. It translates to CASSRDRGTGEFRQETQYF.

The rearrangement links TRBV12-3 or TRBV12-4 to TRBJ2-1, with D perhaps TRBD1 (6 bases). The CDR3 length is 13 residues. The V end was cut by 4 bases, the J end by 8 bases, with 12 bases between. The CDR3 nucleotides are TGTGCCAGCAGTTCGGACAGTGTCCATGAGCAGTTCTTC. Protein sequence: CASSSDSVHEQFF.

This clonotype was recorded only once. The V gene is TRBV2, the J gene TRBJ1-5, with 8 bases identical to TRBD1. With 6 bases clipped from V and 4 bases from J, the junction kept 5 bases outside the gene matches. The CDR3 runs to 14 residues. Germline CDR1 and CDR2: SNHLY and FYNNEI. The CDR3 region is CASRATGANQPQHF. As DNA, the CDR3 is TGTGCCAGCAGAGCGACAGGGGCAAATCAGCCCCAGCATTTT. The variable domain in full, completed from reference TRBV2 and TRBJ1-5, reads EPEVTQTPSHQVTQMGQEVILRCVPISNHLYFYWYRQILGQKVEFLVSFYNNEISEKSEIFDDQFSVERPDGSNFTLKIRSTKLEDSAMYFCASRATGANQPQHFGDGTRLSIL.

The CDR3 DNA sequence: TGTGCCAGCAGCCATCGTTTCCGGGACAAGAGGACAAATGGCTACACCTTC. It encodes CASSHRFRDKRTNGYTF. The chain recombines TRBV14 with TRBJ1-2; the D gene is possibly TRBD1 (6 bases). The CDR3 covers 17 residues. The V end was cut by 3 bases, the J end by 6 bases, with 23 bases between. The germline V gene encodes CDR1 SGHDN and CDR2 FVKESK. Using reference TRBV14 and TRBJ1-2 for the parts outside the CDR3, the full variable domain is EAGVTQFPSHSVIEKGQTVTLRCDPISGHDNLYWYRRVMGKEIKFLLHFVKESKQDESGMPNNRFLAERTGGTYSTLKVQPAELEDSGVYFCASSHRFRDKRTNGYTFGSGTRLTVV.

This chain joins TRBV3-1 and TRBJ1-1; weak D call: TRBD1 (5 bases). Germline V gene lookup returns CDR1 LGHDT and CDR2 YNNKEL (reference sequence). The V gene lost 4 bases and the J gene lost 5 bases, with 14 bases spanning the gap. This CDR3 is 14 amino acids long. The CDR3: CASSRGGRRTEAFF. For the CDR3, the DNA is TGTGCCAGCAGCCGGGGGGGGAGAAGAACTGAAGCTTTCTTT.

This clonotype turned up a few times. The genes are TRBV18 and TRBJ2-3, with 10 bases lining up with TRBD2. The CDR3 covers 18 residues. CDR1 and CDR2 (germline): KGHSH, LQKENI. Trimming took 6 bases from V and 2 from J; bases not matched to a gene: 14. CDR3 in DNA: TGTGCCAGCTCGCCAGAAAAGATCGGACTAGCGGCCACAGATACGCAGTATTTT. This codes for CASSPEKIGLAATDTQYF.

Ten or more counts support this clonotype. J is TRBJ2-2 and V is TRBV7-2; TRBD2 matches 9 bases. With V trimmed by 1 base and J by 8 bases, 8 bases remained unmatched. This CDR3 spans 16 amino acids. CDR1 and CDR2 from the germline V gene are SGHTA and FQGNSA. The CDR3, as DNA: TGTGCCAGCAGCTTAGAAGGCGCGGGAGGGCTTGGGGAGCTGTTTTTT. Encoded protein: CASSLEGAGGLGELFF.

V gene TRBV29-1 combines with J gene TRBJ2-3; TRBD2 is a possible D gene (6 bases). The V gene lost 2 bases and the J gene lost 9 bases, with 15 bases spanning the gap. Germline V gene lookup returns CDR1 SQVTM and CDR2 ANQGSEA. The CDR3 totals 13 residues. The CDR3 bases are TGCAGCGTTGAACGGGGGAGACGGCAGACGCAGTATTTT. This codes for CSVERGRRQTQYF.

This chain links TRBV7-4 with TRBJ2-3; TRBD2 agrees at 12 bases. The germline gives CDR1 SGHVT, CDR2 SQSDAQ. The CDR3 consists of 15 residues. Trimming cost V 6 bases and J 8 bases; bases outside gene matches: 9. The CDR3 is CASRPSGREGGTQYF. CDR3 in DNA: TGTGCCAGCAGGCCTAGCGGGAGGGAAGGCGGTACGCAGTATTTT.

The chain recombines TRBV18 with TRBJ1-3, with D hard to call. The germline V and J ends were trimmed by 2 bases and 2 bases, with 7 bases remaining between them. CDR3 length: 14 amino acids. Germline CDR1 and CDR2: KGHSH and LQKENI. The CDR3 DNA sequence: TGTGCCAGCTCACCAGGGGTAACTGGAAACACCATATATTTT. Translation: CASSPGVTGNTIYF.

This sequence joins TRBV27 and TRBJ2-1; perhaps TRBD2 as D (5 bases). This CDR3 has 13 amino acids. CDR1 MNHEY and CDR2 SMNVEV come from the germline V gene (reference sequence). V lost 2 bases and J 9 bases, leaving 11 bases between the germline ends. CDR3 nucleotides: TGTGCCAGCAGTTTACTCGGGAAATTTGAGCAGTTCTTC. Its translation is CASSLLGKFEQFF.

This clonotype has only a few counts. The V and J genes are TRBV7-2 and TRBJ2-3, with a possible D match to TRBD2 (5 bases). The CDR3 has 14 residues. V lost 2 bases to trimming and J lost 4 bases, with 10 bases between them. CDR1 and CDR2 from the germline V gene are SGHTA and FQGNSA. The CDR3 spells CASSLRRFPDTQYF. In nucleotides, the CDR3 is TGTGCCAGCAGCTTACGGAGGTTCCCAGATACGCAGTATTTT.

This clonotype was found a few times. The chain is built from TRBV12-3 or TRBV12-4 and TRBJ1-1; 7 positions agree with TRBD1. The V segment lost 7 bases and the J segment 0 bases; nucleotides outside the gene matches: 2. This CDR3 spans 13 amino acids. The CDR3 DNA reads as TGTGCCAGCATGGGACAGATGAACACTGAAGCTTTCTTT. This translates into CASMGQMNTEAFF.

On this clonotype itself: A much larger clone lies a single base off, so this may be a read error. The rearrangement uses TRBV7-2 and TRBJ1-1, with 8 positions matching TRBD1. Germline assignment: CDR1 SGHTA and CDR2 FQGNSA. V lost 4 bases and J lost 4; bases outside the gene matches: 11. The CDR3 extends over 16 amino acids. Here the CDR3 reads CASSSNRGRERTEAFF. CDR3 coding DNA: TGTGCCAGCAGCTCCAACAGGGGGAGGGAGCGCACTGAAGCTTTCTTT.

This clonotype was seen just once. The rearrangement links TRBV6-2 or TRBV6-3 to TRBJ2-7; the match to TRBD2 covers 9 bases. Germline V gives CDR1 MNHEY, CDR2 SVGEGT. CDR3 size: 13 residues. The V gene end was trimmed by 5 bases and the J gene end by 3 bases; junction bases not matched to a gene: 2. CDR3 residues: CASSRSGSYEQYV. In nucleotides, the CDR3 is TGTGCCAGCAGTCGTAGCGGGAGCTACGAGCAGTACGTC.

The rearrangement uses TRBV6-1 and TRBJ2-7, with a possible D match to TRBD1 (5 bases). From germline, CDR1 is MNHNS and CDR2 SASEGT. The CDR3 runs 14 residues. V lost 4 bases to trimming and J lost 2 bases, with 12 bases between them. This chain's CDR3 is CASSGRSGTYEQYF. CDR3 DNA: TGTGCCAGCAGTGGAAGATCAGGGACCTACGAGCAGTACTTC.

The genes are TRBV20-1 and TRBJ1-5; TRBD1 matches 9 bases. This CDR3 spans 13 amino acids. In germline, CDR1 is DFQATT, CDR2 SNEGSKA (reference sequence). The V segment lost 6 bases and the J segment 6 bases; nucleotides outside the gene matches: 6. The CDR3 is CSAQGQGSQPQHF. Here the CDR3 DNA reads TGCAGTGCCCAAGGACAGGGGAGTCAGCCCCAGCATTTT.

This chain connects TRBV12-3 or TRBV12-4 to TRBJ1-6; TRBD1 might be the D (6 bases). The V gene lost 4 bases and the J gene lost 11 bases, with 12 bases spanning the gap. CDR3 length: 13 amino acids. CDR3 residues: CASSYRERTPLHF. The CDR3 DNA reads as TGTGCCAGCAGTTACAGGGAAAGGACACCCCTCCACTTT.

This clonotype showed up just a few times. CDR3 nucleotides: TGTGCCAGCAGGACTCGCTCCACTAGCGGGAGAAGGGCAGATACGCAGTATTTT. Amino acids: CASRTRSTSGRRADTQYF. The V gene is TRBV11-2, the J gene TRBJ2-3, with 11 bases that match TRBD2. Germline trimming cut 6 bases from V and 4 bases from J; bases unmatched to any gene: 15. The CDR3 has 18 residues. Germline values: CDR1 SGHAT, CDR2 FQNNGV.

This clonotype came up once. The J gene is TRBJ2-5, the V gene TRBV19, with 11 bases matching TRBD1. Germline CDR1 LNHDA, CDR2 SQIVND (reference sequence). This CDR3 is 15 amino acids long. The J segment lost 4 bases and the V segment lost 6 bases, leaving 7 bases of the junction unmatched. CDR3 sequence reads: CASRDGTGGSETQYF. The CDR3 nucleotides are TGTGCCAGTAGGGACGGGACAGGGGGTTCAGAGACCCAGTACTTC.

The chain couples TRBV28 to TRBJ2-7; 13 positions match TRBD2. Looked up from germline, CDR1 is MDHEN and CDR2 is SYDVKM. Germline trimming cut 6 bases from V and 1 base from J; bases unmatched to any gene: 6. The CDR3 contains 16 residues. As DNA, the CDR3 is TGTGCCAGCAGACAGGGGACTAGCGGGGAGTCCTACGAGCAGTACGTC. As protein: CASRQGTSGESYEQYV.

This clonotype was seen a handful of times. The chain has TRBV12-3 or TRBV12-4 and TRBJ1-4, with a tentative D call TRBD1 (5 bases). V lost 6 bases and J lost 5, with 13 bases in between. The CDR3 has 14 residues. The CDR3: CASSRDGLNEKLFF. The CDR3 bases are TGTGCCAGCAGCCGGGACGGTCTAAATGAAAAACTGTTTTTT.